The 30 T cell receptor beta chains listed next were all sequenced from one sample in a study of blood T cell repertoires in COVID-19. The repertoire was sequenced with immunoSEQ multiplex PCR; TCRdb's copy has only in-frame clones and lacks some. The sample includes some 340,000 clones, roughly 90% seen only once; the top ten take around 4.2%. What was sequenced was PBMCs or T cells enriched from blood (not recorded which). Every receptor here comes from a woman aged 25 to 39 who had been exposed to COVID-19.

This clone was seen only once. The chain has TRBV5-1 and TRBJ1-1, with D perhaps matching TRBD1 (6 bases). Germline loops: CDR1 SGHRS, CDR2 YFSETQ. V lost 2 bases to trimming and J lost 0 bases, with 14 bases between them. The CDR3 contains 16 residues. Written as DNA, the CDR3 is TGCGCCAGCAGCTTTAGTCCCAGGGGCATGAACACTGAAGCTTTCTTT. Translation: CASSFSPRGMNTEAFF.

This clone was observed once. This CDR3 reads CASSGGGTILSNQPQHF. CDR3 in DNA: TGTGCCAGCAGCGGGGGGGGAACCATTCTTAGCAATCAGCCCCAGCATTTT. The rearrangement uses TRBV6-4 and TRBJ1-5; tentative D call: TRBD1 (5 bases). CDR1 and CDR2 (germline): MRHNA, SNTAGT. The germline V and J ends were trimmed by 6 bases and 0 bases, with 18 bases remaining between them. CDR3 length: 17 residues.

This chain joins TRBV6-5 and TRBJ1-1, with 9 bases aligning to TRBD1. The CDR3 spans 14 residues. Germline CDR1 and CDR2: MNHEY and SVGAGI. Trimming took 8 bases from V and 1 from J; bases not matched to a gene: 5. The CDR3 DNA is TGTGCCAGCCAACTGGACAGGGGGAACACTGAAGCTTTCTTT. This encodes CASQLDRGNTEAFF.

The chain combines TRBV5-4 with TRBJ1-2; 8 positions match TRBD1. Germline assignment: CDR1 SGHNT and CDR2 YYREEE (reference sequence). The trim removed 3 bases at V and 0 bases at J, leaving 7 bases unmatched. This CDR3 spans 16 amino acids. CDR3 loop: CASSSLDRVSNYGYTF. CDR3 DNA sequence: TGTGCCAGCAGCTCACTGGACAGGGTGTCTAACTATGGCTACACCTTC.

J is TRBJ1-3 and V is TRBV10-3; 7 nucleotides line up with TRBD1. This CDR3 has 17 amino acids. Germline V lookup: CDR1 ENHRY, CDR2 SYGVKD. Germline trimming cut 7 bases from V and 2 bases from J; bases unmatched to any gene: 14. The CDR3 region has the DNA TGTGCCATCACTCATCCGGCTCACAGGGGAGCTGGAAACACCATATATTTT. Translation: CAITHPAHRGAGNTIYF.

CDR3 DNA sequence: TGTGCCATCAGTGGTTTCCAGGGTACCTACGAGCAGTACTTC. This sequence encodes CAISGFQGTYEQYF. The rearrangement joins TRBV10-3 to TRBJ2-7, with D possibly matching TRBD1 (5 bases). The CDR3 has 14 residues. Germline CDR1 and CDR2: ENHRY and SYGVKD. Between the trimmed V and J ends, which lost 4 bases and 2 bases, there was a span of 12 bases.

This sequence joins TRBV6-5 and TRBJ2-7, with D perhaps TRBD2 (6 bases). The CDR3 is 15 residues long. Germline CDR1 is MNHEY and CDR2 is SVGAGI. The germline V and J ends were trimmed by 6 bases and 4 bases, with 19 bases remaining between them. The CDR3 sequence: CASSPTGAGRYEQYF. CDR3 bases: TGTGCCAGCAGCCCCACCGGGGCAGGGAGGTACGAGCAGTACTTC.

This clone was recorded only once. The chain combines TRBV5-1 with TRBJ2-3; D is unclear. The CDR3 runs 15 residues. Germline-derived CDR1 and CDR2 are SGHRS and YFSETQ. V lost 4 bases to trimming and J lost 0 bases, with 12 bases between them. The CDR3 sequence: CASSPSRPSTDTQYF. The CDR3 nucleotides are TGCGCCAGCAGCCCAAGCAGGCCTAGCACAGATACGCAGTATTTT.

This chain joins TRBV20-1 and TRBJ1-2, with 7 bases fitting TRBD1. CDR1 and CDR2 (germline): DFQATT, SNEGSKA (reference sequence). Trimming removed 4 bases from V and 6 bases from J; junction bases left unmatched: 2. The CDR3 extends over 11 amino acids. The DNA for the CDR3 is TGCAGTGCTACAGGGGGTAATGGCTACACCTTC. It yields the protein CSATGGNGYTF.

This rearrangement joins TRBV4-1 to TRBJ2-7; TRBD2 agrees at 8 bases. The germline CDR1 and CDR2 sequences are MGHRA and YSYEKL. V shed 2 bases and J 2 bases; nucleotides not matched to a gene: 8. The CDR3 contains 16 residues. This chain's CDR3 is CASSQKSGGPTYEQYF. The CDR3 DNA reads TGCGCCAGCAGCCAAAAGAGCGGGGGCCCTACCTACGAGCAGTACTTC.

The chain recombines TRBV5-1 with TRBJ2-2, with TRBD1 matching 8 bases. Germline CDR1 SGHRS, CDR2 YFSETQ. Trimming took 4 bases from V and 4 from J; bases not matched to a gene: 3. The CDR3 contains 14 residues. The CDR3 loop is CASSPDRATGELFF. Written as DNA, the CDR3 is TGCGCCAGCAGCCCGGACAGGGCCACCGGGGAGCTGTTTTTT.

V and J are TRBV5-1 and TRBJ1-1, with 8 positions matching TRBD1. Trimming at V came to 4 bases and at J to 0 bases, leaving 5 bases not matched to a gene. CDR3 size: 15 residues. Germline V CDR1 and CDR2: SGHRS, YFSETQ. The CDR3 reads CASSLWGQVNTEAFF. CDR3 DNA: TGCGCCAGCAGCCTGTGGGGACAGGTGAACACTGAAGCTTTCTTT. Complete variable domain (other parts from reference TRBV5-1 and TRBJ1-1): KAGVTQTPRYLIKTRGQQVTLSCSPISGHRSVSWYQQTPGQGLQFLFEYFSETQRNKGNFPGRFSGRQFSNSRSEMNVSTLELGDSALYLCASSLWGQVNTEAFFGQGTRLTVV.

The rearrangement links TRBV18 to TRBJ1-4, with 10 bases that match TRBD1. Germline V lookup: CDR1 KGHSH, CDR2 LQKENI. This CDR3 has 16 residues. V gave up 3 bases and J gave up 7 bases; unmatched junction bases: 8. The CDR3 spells CASSPDRGVLSEKLFF. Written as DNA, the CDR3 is TGTGCCAGCTCACCGGACAGGGGGGTTTTGTCTGAAAAACTGTTTTTT. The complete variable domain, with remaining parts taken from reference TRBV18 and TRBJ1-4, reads NAGVMQNPRHLVRRRGQEARLRCSPMKGHSHVYWYRQLPEEGLKFMVYLQKENIIDESGMPKERFSAEFPKEGPSILRIQQVVRGDSAAYFCASSPDRGVLSEKLFFGSGTQLSVL.

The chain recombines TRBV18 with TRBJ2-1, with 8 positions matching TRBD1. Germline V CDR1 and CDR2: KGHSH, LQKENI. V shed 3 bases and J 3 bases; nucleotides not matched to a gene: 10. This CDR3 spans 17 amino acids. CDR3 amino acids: CASSPRIQGANYNEQFF. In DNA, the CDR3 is TGTGCCAGCTCACCGAGGATCCAGGGGGCTAACTACAATGAGCAGTTCTTC. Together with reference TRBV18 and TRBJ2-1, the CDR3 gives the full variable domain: NAGVMQNPRHLVRRRGQEARLRCSPMKGHSHVYWYRQLPEEGLKFMVYLQKENIIDESGMPKERFSAEFPKEGPSILRIQQVVRGDSAAYFCASSPRIQGANYNEQFFGPGTRLTVL.

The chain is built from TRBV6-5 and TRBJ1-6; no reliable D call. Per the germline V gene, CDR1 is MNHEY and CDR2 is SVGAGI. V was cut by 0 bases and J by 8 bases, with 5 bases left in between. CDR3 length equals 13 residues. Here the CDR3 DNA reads TGTGCCAGCAGTTACTCCCGGGATTCACCCCTCCACTTT. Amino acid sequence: CASSYSRDSPLHF.

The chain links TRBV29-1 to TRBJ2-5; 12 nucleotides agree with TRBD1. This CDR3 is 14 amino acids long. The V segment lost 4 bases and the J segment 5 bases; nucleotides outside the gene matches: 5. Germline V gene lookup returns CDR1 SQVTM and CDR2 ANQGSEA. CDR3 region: CSVGGQGALETQYF. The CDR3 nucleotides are TGCAGCGTTGGGGGACAGGGGGCATTGGAGACCCAGTACTTC.

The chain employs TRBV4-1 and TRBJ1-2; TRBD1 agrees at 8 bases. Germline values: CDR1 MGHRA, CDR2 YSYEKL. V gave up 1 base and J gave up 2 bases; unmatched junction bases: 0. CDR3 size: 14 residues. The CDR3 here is CASSQAGGNYGYTF. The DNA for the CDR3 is TGCGCCAGCAGCCAAGCAGGGGGCAACTATGGCTACACCTTC.

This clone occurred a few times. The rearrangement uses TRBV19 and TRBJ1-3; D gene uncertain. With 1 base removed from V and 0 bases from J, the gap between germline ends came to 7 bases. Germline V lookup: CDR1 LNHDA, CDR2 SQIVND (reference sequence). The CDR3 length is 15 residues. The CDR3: CASSIGLHSGNTIYF. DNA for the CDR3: TGTGCCAGTAGTATAGGACTGCACTCTGGAAACACCATATATTTT.

CDR3 DNA sequence: TGCGCCAGCAGCCCTTCCGCAACAGGGGAAACTGAAGCTTTCTTT. Its translation is CASSPSATGETEAFF. V is TRBV5-1 and J is TRBJ1-1; 7 bases are a match to TRBD1. CDR3 length: 15 amino acids. Germline V gene lookup returns CDR1 SGHRS and CDR2 YFSETQ. J gave up 5 bases and V 4 bases, and 11 bases lay outside the gene matches.

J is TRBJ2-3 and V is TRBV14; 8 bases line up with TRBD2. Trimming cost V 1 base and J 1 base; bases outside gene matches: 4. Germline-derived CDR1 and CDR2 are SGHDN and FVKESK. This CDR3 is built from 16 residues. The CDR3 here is CASSQVSGRGTDTQYF. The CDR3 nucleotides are TGTGCCAGCAGCCAAGTGAGCGGGAGAGGCACAGATACGCAGTATTTT.

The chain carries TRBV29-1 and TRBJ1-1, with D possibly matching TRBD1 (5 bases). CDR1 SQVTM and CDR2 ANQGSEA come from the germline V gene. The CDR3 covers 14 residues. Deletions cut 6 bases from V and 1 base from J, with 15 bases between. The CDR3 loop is CSVRVGLRNTEAFF. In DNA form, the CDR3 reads TGCAGCGTCAGGGTCGGGTTGCGGAACACTGAAGCTTTCTTT.

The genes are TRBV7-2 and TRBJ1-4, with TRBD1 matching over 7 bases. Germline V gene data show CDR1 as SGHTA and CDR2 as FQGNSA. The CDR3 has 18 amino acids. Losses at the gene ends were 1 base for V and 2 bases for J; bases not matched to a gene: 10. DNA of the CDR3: TGTGCCAGCAGCTTAGAACGCGGCAGCAGGGGGACTAATGAAAAACTGTTTTTT. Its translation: CASSLERGSRGTNEKLFF. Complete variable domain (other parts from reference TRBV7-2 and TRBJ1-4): GAGVSQSPSNKVTEKGKDVELRCDPISGHTALYWYRQSLGQGLEFLIYFQGNSAPDKSGLPSDRFSAERTGGSVSTLTIQRTQQEDSAVYLCASSLERGSRGTNEKLFFGSGTQLSVL.

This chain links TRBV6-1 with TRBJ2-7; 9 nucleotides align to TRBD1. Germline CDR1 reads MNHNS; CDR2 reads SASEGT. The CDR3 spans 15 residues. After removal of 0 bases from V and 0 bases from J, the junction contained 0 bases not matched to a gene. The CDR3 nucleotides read TGTGCCAGCAGTGAAGCGGACAGGGGCTCCTACGAGCAGTACTTC. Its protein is CASSEADRGSYEQYF.

This chain's CDR3 is CASSFPAGEQFF. DNA of the CDR3: TGTGCCAGCAGTTTTCCGGCGGGTGAGCAGTTCTTC. V usage is TRBV27 and J usage is TRBJ2-1; D is possibly TRBD2 (5 bases). V was clipped by 3 bases and J by 9 bases, with 9 bases between them. The CDR3 has 12 amino acids. Per the germline V gene, CDR1 is MNHEY and CDR2 is SMNVEV (reference sequence).

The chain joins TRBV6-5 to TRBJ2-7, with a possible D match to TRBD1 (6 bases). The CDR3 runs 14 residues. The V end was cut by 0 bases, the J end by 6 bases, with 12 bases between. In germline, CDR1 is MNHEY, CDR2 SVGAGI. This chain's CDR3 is CASSYSNQGREQYF. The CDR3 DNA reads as TGTGCCAGCAGTTACTCGAATCAGGGGCGCGAGCAGTACTTC.

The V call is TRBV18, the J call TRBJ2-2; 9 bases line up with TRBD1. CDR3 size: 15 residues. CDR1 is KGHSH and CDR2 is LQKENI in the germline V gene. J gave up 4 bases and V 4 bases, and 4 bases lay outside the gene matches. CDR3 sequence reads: CASSRGDRATGELFF. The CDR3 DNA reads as TGTGCCAGCTCACGAGGGGACAGGGCCACCGGGGAGCTGTTTTTT.

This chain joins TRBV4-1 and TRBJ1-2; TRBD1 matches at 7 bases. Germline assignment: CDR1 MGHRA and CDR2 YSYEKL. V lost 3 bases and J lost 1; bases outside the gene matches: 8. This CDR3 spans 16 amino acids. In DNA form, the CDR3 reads TGCGCCAGCAGCCATAATACGGGACAGAATAACTATGGCTACACCTTC. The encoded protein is CASSHNTGQNNYGYTF.

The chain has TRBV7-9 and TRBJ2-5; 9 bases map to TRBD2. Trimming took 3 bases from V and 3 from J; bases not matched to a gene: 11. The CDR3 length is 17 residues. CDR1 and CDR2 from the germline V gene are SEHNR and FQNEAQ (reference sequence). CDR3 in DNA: TGTGCCAGCAGCTTGGGACTAGCTAATCTTCTCAAAGAGACCCAGTACTTC. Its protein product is CASSLGLANLLKETQYF.

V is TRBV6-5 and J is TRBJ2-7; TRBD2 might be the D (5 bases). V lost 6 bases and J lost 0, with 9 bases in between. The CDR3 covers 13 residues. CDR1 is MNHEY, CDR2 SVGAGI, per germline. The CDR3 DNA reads TGTGCCAGCAGCAGGAGGAGCTCCTACGAGCAGTACTTC. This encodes CASSRRSSYEQYF.

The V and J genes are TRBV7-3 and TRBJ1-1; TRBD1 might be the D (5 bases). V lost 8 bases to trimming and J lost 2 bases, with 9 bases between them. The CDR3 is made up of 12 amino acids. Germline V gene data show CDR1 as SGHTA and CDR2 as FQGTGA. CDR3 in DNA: TGTGCCAGCTCCCAGGGTAACACTGAAGCTTTCTTT. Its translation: CASSQGNTEAFF. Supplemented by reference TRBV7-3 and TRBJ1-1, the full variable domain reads GAGVSQTPSNKVTEKGKYVELRCDPISGHTALYWYRQSLGQGPEFLIYFQGTGAADDSGLPNDRFFAVRPEGSVSTLKIQRTERGDSAVYLCASSQGNTEAFFGQGTRLTVV.